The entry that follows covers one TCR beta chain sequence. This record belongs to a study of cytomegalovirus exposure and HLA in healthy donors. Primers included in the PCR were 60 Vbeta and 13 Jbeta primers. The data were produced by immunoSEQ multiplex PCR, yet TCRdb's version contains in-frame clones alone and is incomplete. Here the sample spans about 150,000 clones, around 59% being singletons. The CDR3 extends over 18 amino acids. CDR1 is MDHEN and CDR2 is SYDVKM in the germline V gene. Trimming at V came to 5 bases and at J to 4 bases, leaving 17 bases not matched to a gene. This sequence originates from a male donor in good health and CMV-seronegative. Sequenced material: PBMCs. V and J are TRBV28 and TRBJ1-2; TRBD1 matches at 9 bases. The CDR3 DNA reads TGTGCCAGCAGTGAAGGGGGGACAGGGATGCACAAGCCCTATGGCTACACCTTC. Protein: CASSEGGTGMHKPYGYTF.